This entry concerns a single TCR beta chain. The CDR3 covers 17 residues. Germline V lookup: CDR1 SGHVS, CDR2 FQNEAQ. The ends were cut back, 1 base at V and 3 bases at J, with 16 bases in the middle. The entry originates in a study of blood T cell repertoires in COVID-19. Original data processing: Amplified reference gene primers provided the basis for estimating nucleated cell counts. Produced via immunoSEQ multiplex PCR; TCRdb's table is partial and in-frame only. The DNA gave D and trimming, while V, J and clone size come from that table. The sample contains under 200,000 clones, 70% to 90% of which appear only once. Donors of Cohort 3 who recovered were those that had two negative PCRs, clearance, or symptom resolution.

The gene calls are TRBV7-8 and TRBJ1-5; D ambiguous. Input material: PBMCs or T cells enriched from blood (not recorded which). This clonotype was obtained from a woman in her forties or fifties who had recovered from COVID-19. CDR3 sequence: CASSLVRTGIINQPQHF. CDR3 nucleotide sequence: TGTGCCAGCAGCTTAGTAAGGACGGGGATTATCAATCAGCCCCAGCATTTT.